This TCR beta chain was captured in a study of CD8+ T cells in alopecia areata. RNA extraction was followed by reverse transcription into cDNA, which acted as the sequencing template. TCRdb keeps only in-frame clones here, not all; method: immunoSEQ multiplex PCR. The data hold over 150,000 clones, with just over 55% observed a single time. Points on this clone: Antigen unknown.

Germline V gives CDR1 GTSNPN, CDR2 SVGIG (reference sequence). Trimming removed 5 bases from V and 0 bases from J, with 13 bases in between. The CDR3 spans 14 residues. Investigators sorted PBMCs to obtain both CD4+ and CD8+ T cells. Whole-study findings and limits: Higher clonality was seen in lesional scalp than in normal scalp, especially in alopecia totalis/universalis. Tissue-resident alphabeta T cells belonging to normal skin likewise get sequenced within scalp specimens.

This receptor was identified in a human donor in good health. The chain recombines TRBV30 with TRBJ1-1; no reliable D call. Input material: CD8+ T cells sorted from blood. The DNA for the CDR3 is TGTGCCTGGTTTTCGACTGGGATGAACACTGAAGCTTTCTTT. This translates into CAWFSTGMNTEAFF.